The rows below give T cell receptor beta chains drawn from one sample of a study of blood T cell repertoires in COVID-19. Assay used: immunoSEQ multiplex PCR; TCRdb lists only in-frame clones, some missing. The table shows 100,000 to 150,000 clones, with around 81% occurring only once. The sequencing input was peripheral blood. The receptors originated from a man aged 25-40 years with COVID-19, enrolled during active disease. Both conserved end residues are part of each CDR3. D genes are given only for firm matches. The size of a clone is reported for some rows only, either as once, few or many, or as a class for expanded clones.

TRBV20-1,TRBJ2-3,NA,NA,TGCAGTGCTAGTAAGGAACACCTGAGGCGGACGCAGTATTTT,CSASKEHLRRTQYF
TRBV28,TRBJ1-4,NA,NA,TGTGCCAGCAGTTTGGTATTTCGGAGGAGGGCCGAAAAACTGTTTTTT,CASSLVFRRRAEKLFF
TRBV6-5,TRBJ1-1,few,NA,TGTGCCAGCAGCCACCCCGAGGGTGAAGCTTTCTTT,CASSHPEGEAFF
TRBV30,TRBJ1-2,few,TRBD1,TGTGCCTGGTCCGGGACAGGGAATTCGGGCTACACCTTC,CAWSGTGNSGYTF
TRBV5-5,TRBJ1-6,NA,TRBD1,TGTGCCAGCAGCTTGGCTGGGACAGGGAATTCACCCCTCCACTTT,CASSLAGTGNSPLHF
TRBV5-1,TRBJ2-7,NA,TRBD1,TGCGCCAGCAGTTCCTCCGGGACAGGGTTCGACGAGCAGTACTTC,CASSSSGTGFDEQYF
TRBV2,TRBJ1-3,NA,NA,TGTGCCAGCAGTGGGGAGGGAAACACCATATATTTT,CASSGEGNTIYF
TRBV6-6,TRBJ1-2,NA,NA,TGTGCCAGCAGTCATAACCTCAGGGATGTCGGCTACACCTTC,CASSHNLRDVGYTF
TRBV6-5,TRBJ2-7,NA,NA,TGTGCCAGCAGGCGAGTGAGAGAGTCCGAGCAGTACTTC,CASRRVRESEQYF
TRBV19,TRBJ1-1,NA,TRBD1,TGTGCCAGCACTAGGACAGGGGGCGGGTCAGAGGCTTTCTTT,CASTRTGGGSEAFF
TRBV11-2,TRBJ2-7,NA,NA,TGTGCCAGCAGCCCTGGACTTGCAGACGGTTCCTACGAGCAGTACTTC,CASSPGLADGSYEQYF
TRBV19,TRBJ2-3,NA,NA,TGTGCCAGTAGTCCCAGCGCCTCTAGCACAGATACGCAGTATTTT,CASSPSASSTDTQYF
TRBV21-1,TRBJ1-1,NA,NA,TGTGCCAGCAGCAAAGCGGATAGTCGGGTGAACACTGAAGCTTTCTTT,CASSKADSRVNTEAFF
TRBV6-4,TRBJ2-2,NA,NA,TGTGCCAGCAGTCGAGGATACCCCCCCACCGGGGAGCTGTTTTTT,CASSRGYPPTGELFF
TRBV2,TRBJ2-5,NA,TRBD2,TGTGCCAGCAGGGGGGGGGAGACCCAGTACTTC,CASRGGETQYF
TRBV29-1,TRBJ1-1,few,TRBD1,TGCAGCTCGGCGGGACAGGTTTATTCTGAAGCTTTCTTT,CSSAGQVYSEAFF
TRBV6-6,TRBJ2-2,NA,TRBD2,TGTGCCAGCAGCCGAACTAGCGGGGGGGCGGCCGGGGAGCTGTTTTTT,CASSRTSGGAAGELFF
TRBV7-6,TRBJ2-7,NA,TRBD2,TGTGCCAGCAGCCTGACTAGCGGGAGCCTCTACGAGCAGTACTTC,CASSLTSGSLYEQYF
TRBV10-1,TRBJ2-2,NA,TRBD2,TGCGCCAGCAGTGGGACTAGCGGAGGCCCCACCGGGGAGCTGTTTTTT,CASSGTSGGPTGELFF
TRBV4-1,TRBJ2-1,NA,TRBD1,TGCGCCAGCAGCCAGGATGACAGGGGGCTTTACAATGAGCAGTTCTTC,CASSQDDRGLYNEQFF
TRBV5-1,TRBJ1-2,NA,TRBD1,TGCGCCAGCAGCGGACAGGGCTATGGCTACACCTTC,CASSGQGYGYTF